Included here is one TCR beta chain sequence, with context. Its antigen target is currently unknown. No base qualities exist here, and no much larger clone lies one base off it. Peripheral blood CD8+ and CD4+ T cells from healthy donors, Susac syndrome patients and multiple sclerosis patients were profiled by high-throughput TCR beta sequencing. Treatment-naive patients with stable or active relapsing-remitting disease fulfilling revised McDonald criteria were used as multiple sclerosis controls. CD8+ TEMRA cells were enriched by FACS, while bulk CD8+ and CD4+ T cells were purified by magnetic negative isolation. Blood was collected in EDTA tubes and processed within 24 hours, with PBMCs isolated through density gradient centrifugation. PBMCs intended for TCR sequencing were cryopreserved in liquid nitrogen and thawed later in a water bath at 37 degrees C. The sorted or isolated CD4+, CD8+ and CD8+ TEMRA cells had a purity of 90% or higher.

These data belong to a study of CD8 T cells in Susac syndrome (dated by TCRdb to the late 2010s). General notes on the study: Repertoire sequencing was used to test whether CD8+ T cell activation and differentiation in Susac syndrome was antigen driven. The study compared CD8+ T cell repertoire clonality among about a dozen healthy donors, roughly 14 Susac syndrome patients and about 16 multiple sclerosis patients.

Overall results and qualifications from the work: The study acknowledged that relatively few individuals were included in the TCR sequencing and HLA analysis.

The CDR3 has 17 amino acids, counting the end cysteine and phenylalanine. Only CDR3 DNA remains: 51 bases, in frame from the first base. The trim is 2 bases for V and 8 bases for J, with a gap of 19 bases between the germline ends. Looking up the germline V gene (reference sequence) yields CDR1 MNHEY and CDR2 SMNVEV. RNA was extracted using the RNeasy kit, and roughly 0.5 to 1 ug of the RNA was reverse transcribed with random hexamers. The immunoSEQ multiplex PCR assay, which covers 54 Vbeta and 13 Jbeta segments, was used to amplify TCR beta CDR3 regions. To correct PCR amplification bias, a synthetic template baseline was used for both primer optimization and computational correction. On the authors' methods: Only productive sequences were kept, with reads annotated to V, D and J genes according to IMGT and analyzed in immunoSEQ Analyzer. Clonality was computed as one minus Shannon entropy normalized by log2 of the number of productive unique sequences. Public and private clones were assessed among the 100 most prevalent clones of each patient and control. A clone was defined as Susac-specific if it was absent from the healthy and MS cohorts, from 1052 published viral clones and from other ImmuneACCESS disease sequences. The raw public data were reprocessed by TCRdb itself: fastp quality trimming at Q25, MiXCR clonotype calling, in-frame beta chains only. Under each unique CDR3 protein, matching rows form one entry showing the most common genes and DNA. TCRdb assigned the V and J calls; the authors' analysis was not used. This sample lists approximately 200,000 distinct CDR3 sequences; roughly 90% were detected once. Clones ranked in the top ten supply roughly 0.15% of the sample.

Sequencing was performed on CD8+ T cells from PBMCs. The origin of this receptor is a human donor with multiple sclerosis. This chain is built from TRBV27 and TRBJ1-6; the D region possibly corresponds to TRBD1 (5 bases align). The CDR3 is CASSLGTLYPGYSPLHF. The DNA is TGTGCCAGCAGTTTAGGGACCCTTTACCCAGGGTATTCACCCCTCCACTTT.